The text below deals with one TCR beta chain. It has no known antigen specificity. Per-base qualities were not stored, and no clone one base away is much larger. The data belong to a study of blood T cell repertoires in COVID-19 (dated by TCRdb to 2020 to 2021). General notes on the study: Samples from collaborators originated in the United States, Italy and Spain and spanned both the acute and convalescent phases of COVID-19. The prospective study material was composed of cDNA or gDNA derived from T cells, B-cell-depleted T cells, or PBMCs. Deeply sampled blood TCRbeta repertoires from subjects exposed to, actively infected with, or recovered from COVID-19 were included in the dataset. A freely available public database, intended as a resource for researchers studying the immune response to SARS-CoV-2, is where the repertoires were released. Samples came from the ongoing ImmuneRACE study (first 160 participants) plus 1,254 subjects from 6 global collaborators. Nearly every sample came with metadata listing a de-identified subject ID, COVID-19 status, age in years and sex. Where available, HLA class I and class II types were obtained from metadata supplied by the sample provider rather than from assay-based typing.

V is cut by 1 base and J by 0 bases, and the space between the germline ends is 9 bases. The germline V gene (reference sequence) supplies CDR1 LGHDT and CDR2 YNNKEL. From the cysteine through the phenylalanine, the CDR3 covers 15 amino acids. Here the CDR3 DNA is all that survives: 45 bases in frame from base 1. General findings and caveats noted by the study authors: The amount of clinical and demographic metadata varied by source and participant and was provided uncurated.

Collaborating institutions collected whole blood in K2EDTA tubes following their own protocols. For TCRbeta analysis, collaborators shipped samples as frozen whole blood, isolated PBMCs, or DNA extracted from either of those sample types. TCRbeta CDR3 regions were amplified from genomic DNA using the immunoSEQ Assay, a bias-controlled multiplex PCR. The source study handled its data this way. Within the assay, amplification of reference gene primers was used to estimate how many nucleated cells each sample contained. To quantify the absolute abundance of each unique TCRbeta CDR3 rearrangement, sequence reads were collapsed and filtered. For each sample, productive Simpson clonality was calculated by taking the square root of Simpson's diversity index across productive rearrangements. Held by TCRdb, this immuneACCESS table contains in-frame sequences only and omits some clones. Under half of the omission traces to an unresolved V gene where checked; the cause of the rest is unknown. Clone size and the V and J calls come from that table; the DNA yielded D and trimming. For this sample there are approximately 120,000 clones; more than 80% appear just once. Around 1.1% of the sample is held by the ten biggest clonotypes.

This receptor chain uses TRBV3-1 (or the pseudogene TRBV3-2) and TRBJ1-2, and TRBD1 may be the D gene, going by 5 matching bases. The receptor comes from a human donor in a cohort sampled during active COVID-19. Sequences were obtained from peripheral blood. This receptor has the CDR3 CASSQGQPSNYGYTF. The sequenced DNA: TGTGCCAGCAGCCAAGGACAGCCGTCTAACTATGGCTACACCTTC.